This TCR beta chain was observed in a study of Ad26.COV2.S vaccination and SARS-CoV-2 variants. Study-wide background: Dosing was one shot or two shots 56 days apart.

Study-level points and caveats: The TCR-based breadth and depth measures might underestimate overall T cell responses. Placebo and vaccine recipients had non-spike TCR breadth that was similar.

Profiling relied on immunoSEQ multiplex PCR, and the TCRdb table lists in-frame clones only, not all of them. The sample includes approximately 480,000 clones, 87% of them seen just once. About this clone itself: Its target is unknown.

The germline CDR1 and CDR2 sequences are LGHDT and YNNKEL (reference sequence). This CDR3 spans 16 amino acids. Trimming stripped 0 bases from V and 7 bases from J, with 16 bases between. Treatment reported: 15 to 20 received Ad26.COV2.S at low or high dose, single or two shots; 5 received placebo; per-sample allocation not given. Following the first vaccine or placebo injection, samples were taken on day 63. This TCR was sampled from a person between 18 and 65 years old who received the Ad26.COV2.S COVID-19 vaccine or a placebo. The source was peripheral blood, collected in a trial of Ad26.COV2.S vaccine versus placebo. This chain uses TRBV3-1 (or the pseudogene TRBV3-2) with TRBJ2-1; possible D gene TRBD2, 6 bases. The CDR3 is CASSQELAGRGNEQFF. CDR3 DNA: TGTGCCAGCAGCCAAGAGTTGGCGGGACGGGGTAATGAGCAGTTCTTC.